Below, one T cell receptor (beta chain) is given with its context. Its target antigen remains unknown. Base quality data are lacking; no much larger clone is found one base away. These data belong to a study of T cell changes during pregnancy in multiple sclerosis (dated by TCRdb to about 2019). Background on the whole study: The study looked at changes in the T cell repertoire across pregnancy in women with multiple sclerosis.

Library creation used the immunoSEQ multiplex PCR assay. Sourced from immuneACCESS, this table was stored by TCRdb with only in-frame sequences that have V and J called. A share of the clones is absent; for the studies checked, an unresolved V gene accounts for under half, and the remainder has no known explanation. The sample table lists 60,000 to 65,000 clones, roughly 92% of them with a count of one. The ten largest clones add up to approximately 1.5% of the sample. The TCR sequence derives from a female donor with multiple sclerosis, enrolled in a pregnancy study. The material sequenced was peripheral blood, taken in the second trimester of pregnancy.

In nucleotide form, the sequence is TGTGCCACTGTACCGGGACTAGCGGGAGTTTTGTGGTTCTTC. Its product reads: CATVPGLAGVLWFF. Recombination joined TRBV6-1 with TRBJ2-1; 14 of the junction bases match TRBD2. From a lookup of the germline V gene, CDR1 and CDR2 are MNHNS and SASEGT. The CDR3 starts with the cysteine, ends with the phenylalanine, and has 14 residues. Solely the CDR3 DNA is kept, with 42 bases framed from the first base. After removal of 10 bases from V and 15 bases from J, the junction retains 14 bases not matched to a gene.